This TCR beta chain was sequenced during a study of control samples from healthy donors and cancer patients. Produced via immunoSEQ multiplex PCR; TCRdb's table is partial and in-frame only. The sample records 22,000 or so clones, approximately 90% being singletons. Germline lookup yields CDR1 MDHEN and CDR2 SYDVKM. Trimming removed 5 bases from V and 4 bases from J, with 12 bases in between. This CDR3 is 13 amino acids long. This rearrangement joins TRBV28 to TRBJ2-7, with a tentative D call TRBD1 (5 bases). The TCR sequence derives from a woman in her fifties or sixties with head and neck cancer. The sample was PBMCs. The CDR3 here is CASSGAPWYEQYF. CDR3 DNA sequence: TGTGCCAGCAGTGGGGCCCCGTGGTACGAGCAGTACTTC. Combining the CDR3 with reference TRBV28 and TRBJ2-7 gives the whole variable domain DVKVTQSSRYLVKRTGEKVFLECVQDMDHENMFWYRQDPGLGLRLIYFSYDVKMKEKGDIPEGYSVSREKKERFSLILESASTNQTSMYLCASSGAPWYEQYFGPGTRLTVT.